What follows are 15 T cell receptor beta chains derived from one specimen sequenced in a study of human T cells and chemical hapten exposure. A single record per CDR3 protein comes from TCRdb applying MiXCR to the RACE reads. The sample yields 300,000 to 400,000 distinct CDR3 sequences, under 8% seen once. As to time point: patch test 1, 2 weeks after DPC sensitization. Described treatment: therapeutic diphenylcyclopropenone sensitization with weekly scalp DPC. Material: whole blood, obtained in connection with sensitization to the hapten diphenylcyclopropenone (DPC). The source of these receptors is a woman in her late teens or twenties with alopecia areata. Some clones in this sample may be carry-over from other donors' samples.

This clonotype has a count of ten or more. The J gene is TRBJ2-3, the V gene TRBV9; possible D gene TRBD2, 5 bases. The ends were cut back, 0 bases at V and 4 bases at J, with 15 bases in the middle. Germline assignment: CDR1 SGDLS and CDR2 YYNGEE. The CDR3 length is 16 residues. CDR3 in DNA: TGTGCCAGCAGCGTAGGGGCTAGCTATGGCCCAGATACGCAGTATTTT. This translates into CASSVGASYGPDTQYF.

There are a few counts of this clonotype. V usage is TRBV5-1 and J usage is TRBJ1-2, with TRBD1 as a possible D gene (6 bases). Trimming removed 4 bases from V and 2 bases from J, with 12 bases in between. The CDR3 is made up of 14 amino acids. Per germline, CDR1 SGHRS and CDR2 YFSETQ. The CDR3 DNA reads as TGCGCCAGCAGCCCTGGAGGGGGAAACTATGGCTACACCTTC. This sequence encodes CASSPGGGNYGYTF. The full variable domain, rest sourced from reference TRBV5-1 and TRBJ1-2, is KAGVTQTPRYLIKTRGQQVTLSCSPISGHRSVSWYQQTPGQGLQFLFEYFSETQRNKGNFPGRFSGRQFSNSRSEMNVSTLELGDSALYLCASSPGGGNYGYTFGSGTRLTVV.

The CDR3 is CASSLTARALSYNEQFF. In DNA form, the CDR3 reads TGCGCCAGCAGCTTGACCGCCCGGGCACTCTCCTACAATGAGCAGTTCTTC. The chain uses TRBV5-1 and TRBJ2-1; D gene uncertain. V lost 1 base and J 0 bases, leaving 14 bases between the germline ends. Germline V gives CDR1 SGHRS, CDR2 YFSETQ. This CDR3 spans 17 amino acids.

Only a few counts were recorded for this clonotype. This chain links TRBV25-1 with TRBJ1-5; possibly TRBD1 for D (5 bases). CDR1 is MGHDK, CDR2 SYGVNS, per germline. CDR3 length: 14 amino acids. Trimming removed 8 bases from V and 1 base from J, with 12 bases in between. This CDR3 reads CASSGSESNQPQHF. The CDR3 DNA is TGTGCCAGCTCAGGGTCGGAAAGCAATCAGCCCCAGCATTTT.

This clonotype was counted many times. The CDR3 DNA follows: TGTGCCAGCAGTTTGATACCAAGGAATGAAAAACTGTTTTTT. Its protein is CASSLIPRNEKLFF. The rearrangement joins TRBV28 to TRBJ1-4; unclear D gene. The CDR3 loop spans 14 amino acids. The V gene's germline CDR1 is MDHEN and CDR2 SYDVKM. V was cut by 3 bases and J by 5 bases, with 10 bases left in between. The variable domain in full, with the rest retrieved from reference TRBV28 and TRBJ1-4, is DVKVTQSSRYLVKRTGEKVFLECVQDMDHENMFWYRQDPGLGLRLIYFSYDVKMKEKGDIPEGYSVSREKKERFSLILESASTNQTSMYLCASSLIPRNEKLFFGSGTQLSVL.

The rearrangement links TRBV19 to TRBJ2-1, with TRBD1 matching over 7 bases. The CDR3 sequence is 13 residues long. CDR1 and CDR2 from the germline V gene are LNHDA and SQIVND (reference sequence). V gave up 9 bases and J gave up 8 bases; unmatched junction bases: 10. The CDR3 DNA is TGTGCCAGAAAGACAGGGATCGACCATGAGCAGTTCTTC. This encodes CARKTGIDHEQFF.

The rearrangement joins TRBV27 to TRBJ2-1; 7 nucleotides agree with TRBD2. The CDR3 runs 15 residues. The germline gives CDR1 MNHEY, CDR2 SMNVEV (reference sequence). With 2 bases clipped from V and 2 bases from J, the junction kept 3 bases outside the gene matches. CDR3 coding DNA: TGTGCCAGCAGTTTAGAGGGACTAACCTACAATGAGCAGTTCTTC. Translation gives CASSLEGLTYNEQFF.

This clonotype was recorded a few times. V is TRBV20-1 and J is TRBJ2-3; 7 bases map to TRBD1. This CDR3 region has 15 residues. Germline V CDR1 and CDR2: DFQATT, SNEGSKA (reference sequence). Trimming took 2 bases from V and 2 from J; bases not matched to a gene: 7. For the CDR3, the DNA is TGCAGTGCTAGATCGACAGGGAAGGTCACAGATACGCAGTATTTT. This sequence encodes CSARSTGKVTDTQYF.

This clonotype was seen more than once but under ten times. This rearrangement joins TRBV2 to TRBJ2-2; D unresolved. Germline CDR1 reads SNHLY; CDR2 reads FYNNEI. The CDR3 extends over 14 amino acids. Trimming took 7 bases from V and 1 from J, leaving 10 bases between them. The CDR3, as DNA: TGTGCCAGCATTAGGACCCTGAACACCGGGGAGCTGTTTTTT. Protein sequence: CASIRTLNTGELFF.

The chain combines TRBV27 with TRBJ2-1; 11 bases are shared with TRBD2. Per the germline V gene, CDR1 is MNHEY and CDR2 is SMNVEV (reference sequence). The V gene end was trimmed by 9 bases and the J gene end by 7 bases; junction bases not matched to a gene: 8. This CDR3 is 14 amino acids long. The chain's CDR3 is CASFLAGGSNEQFF. The CDR3 DNA is TGTGCCAGTTTCCTAGCGGGGGGATCGAATGAGCAGTTCTTC.

This clonotype was seen only a few times. The chain uses TRBV28 and TRBJ1-1; D gene uncertain. CDR3 length equals 12 residues. Germline V gene lookup returns CDR1 MDHEN and CDR2 SYDVKM. V lost 8 bases and J lost 11, with 18 bases in between. The CDR3 sequence: CASAIPGFGAFF. As DNA, the CDR3 is TGTGCCAGCGCAATACCGGGATTCGGGGCTTTCTTT. The complete variable domain, with remaining parts taken from reference TRBV28 and TRBJ1-1, reads DVKVTQSSRYLVKRTGEKVFLECVQDMDHENMFWYRQDPGLGLRLIYFSYDVKMKEKGDIPEGYSVSREKKERFSLILESASTNQTSMYLCASAIPGFGAFFGQGTRLTVV.

This clonotype was picked up many times. The V and J genes are TRBV6-5 and TRBJ1-1, with 8 bases identical to TRBD1. V lost 3 bases, J lost 4 bases, and 1 base stayed unmatched. Germline V lookup: CDR1 MNHEY, CDR2 SVGAGI. The CDR3 has 13 residues. CDR3 coding DNA: TGTGCCAGCAGTTATGGACAGGGCACTGAAGCTTTCTTT. Translating gives CASSYGQGTEAFF.

Ten or more counts support this clonotype. The rearrangement uses TRBV3-1 and TRBJ2-6; D is possibly TRBD1 or TRBD2 (6 bases each). The CDR3 consists of 15 residues. V lost 5 bases and J lost 4, with 12 bases in between. CDR1 LGHDT and CDR2 YNNKEL come from the germline V gene (reference sequence). CDR3 sequence reads: CASSFGGPGANVLTF. CDR3 bases: TGTGCCAGCAGCTTCGGGGGCCCAGGGGCCAACGTCCTGACTTTC.

This clonotype was detected only a few times. This chain links TRBV29-1 with TRBJ1-2, with no clear D. Per germline, CDR1 SQVTM and CDR2 ANQGSEA. Trimming took off 4 bases at V and 6 bases at J, with 9 bases between the two ends. The CDR3 totals 11 residues. The CDR3 DNA follows: TGCAGCGTTGTAACACAAGATGGCTACACCTTC. Protein product: CSVVTQDGYTF.

V gene TRBV6-2 or TRBV6-3 combines with J gene TRBJ1-2; D is unresolved. Germline values: CDR1 MNHEY, CDR2 SVGEGT. V lost 6 bases to trimming and J lost 6 bases, with 11 bases between them. The CDR3 covers 12 residues. The CDR3 coding sequence is TGTGCCAGCAGAGATTACCCAGATGGCTACACCTTC. Its translation: CASRDYPDGYTF.